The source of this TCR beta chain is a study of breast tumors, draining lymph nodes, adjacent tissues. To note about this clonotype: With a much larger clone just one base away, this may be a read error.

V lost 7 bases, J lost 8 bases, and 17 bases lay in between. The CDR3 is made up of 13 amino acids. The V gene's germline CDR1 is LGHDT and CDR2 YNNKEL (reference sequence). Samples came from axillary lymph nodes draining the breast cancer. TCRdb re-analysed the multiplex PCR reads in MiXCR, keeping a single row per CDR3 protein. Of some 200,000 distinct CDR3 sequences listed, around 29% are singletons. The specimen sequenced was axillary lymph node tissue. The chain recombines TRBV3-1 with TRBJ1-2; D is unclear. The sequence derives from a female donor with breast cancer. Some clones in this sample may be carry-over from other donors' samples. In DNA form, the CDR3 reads TGTGCCAGCAACGCACCGGGCTCGGCGGGCTACACCTTC. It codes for CASNAPGSAGYTF.